A selection of T cell receptor beta chains follows, all from one sample in a study of blood T cell repertoires in COVID-19. This table comes from immunoSEQ multiplex PCR, and its TCRdb copy is limited to in-frame clones, with some not included. The sample contains around 190,000 clones, roughly 80% of which appear only once. Sequenced material: peripheral blood. These receptors originate from a woman aged 45-59 years with acute or convalescent COVID-19. CDR3s include the opening cysteine and the closing phenylalanine or tryptophan. D genes are given only for firm matches. The size field is filled for only some rows; it gives once, few, many or a size class.

v_gene	j_gene	abundance	d_gene	CDR3aa	CDR3nt
TRBV28	TRBJ1-5	.	TRBD1	CASSSGQASNQPQHF	TGTGCCAGCAGTTCCGGACAGGCTAGCAATCAGCCCCAGCATTTT
TRBV18	TRBJ1-1	.	.	CASSPFEGTEAFF	TGTGCCAGCTCACCCTTCGAGGGCACTGAAGCTTTCTTT
TRBV7-2	TRBJ2-6	.	.	CASSPRSSGANVLTF	TGTGCCAGCAGCCCCCGTAGCTCTGGGGCCAACGTCCTGACTTTC
TRBV5-6	TRBJ2-3	.	.	CASSFSRGSIGREYF	TGTGCCAGCAGCTTTTCACGGGGTTCAATCGGTCGGGAGTATTTT
TRBV6-6	TRBJ2-7	.	TRBD1	CASGKGHDRGSYEQYF	TGTGCCAGCGGCAAGGGACATGACAGGGGCTCCTACGAGCAGTACTTC
TRBV18	TRBJ1-1	few	.	CASSPYIRGRDTEAFF	TGTGCCAGCTCACCTTACATCAGGGGTCGTGACACTGAAGCTTTCTTT
TRBV11-2	TRBJ2-7	few	.	CASSPSRGAQYEQYF	TGTGCCAGCAGCCCCTCCAGGGGGGCACAGTACGAGCAGTACTTC
TRBV7-9	TRBJ1-5	once	.	CASSPGHSNQPQHF	TGTGCCAGCAGCCCCGGACACTCAAATCAGCCCCAGCATTTT
TRBV10-1	TRBJ2-2	.	.	CASSLAGTGELFF	TGCGCCAGCAGTTTAGCCGGGACCGGGGAGCTGTTTTTT
TRBV2	TRBJ2-1	.	TRBD1	CASTRDRGYNEQFF	TGTGCCAGCACGCGGGACAGGGGTTACAATGAGCAGTTCTTC
TRBV27	TRBJ2-1	.	.	CASSLSLFGGVNEQFF	TGTGCCAGCAGTTTATCCCTGTTCGGCGGGGTCAATGAGCAGTTCTTC
TRBV19	TRBJ1-5	.	.	CASNRAVNSNQPQHF	TGTGCCAGTAATCGTGCGGTAAATAGCAATCAGCCCCAGCATTTT
TRBV27	TRBJ2-6	.	.	CASTGQTGYSGANVLTF	TGTGCCAGCACCGGCCAGACAGGTTACTCTGGGGCCAACGTCCTGACTTTC
TRBV4-1	TRBJ2-7	.	.	CASSQTTETYEQYF	TGCGCCAGCAGCCAGACGACAGAAACCTACGAGCAGTACTTC
TRBV18	TRBJ2-7	once	TRBD2	CASSLPGGGSYEQYF	TGTGCCAGCTCACTTCCTGGCGGGGGTAGCTACGAGCAGTACTTC
TRBV4-1	TRBJ1-6	.	.	CASSPEPRGYNSPLHF	TGCGCCAGCAGCCCCGAGCCGAGAGGGTATAATTCACCCCTCCACTTT
TRBV3-1/TRBV3-2	TRBJ1-6	.	TRBD1	CASSQGTGGTNSPLHF	TGTGCCAGCAGCCAAGGGACAGGGGGTACTAATTCACCCCTCCACTTT
TRBV6-6	TRBJ1-3	once	TRBD1	CASGRDSHSGNTIYF	TGTGCCAGCGGCCGGGACAGTCACTCTGGAAACACCATATATTTT
TRBV11-2	TRBJ2-5	.	TRBD2	CASKIAGQETQYF	TGTGCCAGCAAAATAGCGGGGCAAGAGACCCAGTACTTC
TRBV10-3	TRBJ1-2	.	.	CAISEAGRDYGYTF	TGTGCCATCAGTGAGGCAGGGAGGGACTATGGCTACACCTTC
TRBV19	TRBJ2-1	.	TRBD1	CASSMDRGRINEQFF	TGTGCCAGTAGTATGGACAGGGGGCGCATTAATGAGCAGTTCTTC
TRBV9	TRBJ1-1	.	.	CASSARTELAPNTEAFF	TGTGCCAGCAGCGCGCGGACAGAGCTTGCCCCGAACACTGAAGCTTTCTTT
TRBV21-1	TRBJ2-1	few	.	CASSKLGRGDFNEQFF	TGTGCCAGCAGCAAGCTCGGCAGGGGGGACTTTAATGAGCAGTTCTTC
TRBV7-2	TRBJ2-5	.	.	CASSSRRLETQYF	TGTGCCAGCAGCTCACGGAGGCTGGAGACCCAGTACTTC
TRBV2	TRBJ2-6	.	.	CASSANRAVGANVLTF	TGTGCCAGCAGTGCTAACAGGGCGGTTGGGGCCAACGTCCTGACTTTC
TRBV9	TRBJ1-3	.	.	CASSTTTGFSGNTIYF	TGTGCCAGCAGCACCACTACAGGGTTCTCTGGAAACACCATATATTTT
TRBV4-3	TRBJ2-5	once	TRBD2	CASSPRTSGTILQETQYF	TGCGCCAGCAGCCCCAGGACTAGCGGGACTATCCTCCAAGAGACCCAGTACTTC
TRBV19	TRBJ2-1	once	.	CASSGPGDLEQFF	TGTGCCAGTAGTGGGCCGGGGGACCTTGAGCAGTTCTTC
TRBV10-2	TRBJ2-4	.	TRBD2	CASQLADGVAKNIQYF	TGCGCCAGCCAGCTAGCGGACGGGGTAGCCAAAAACATTCAGTACTTC
TRBV18	TRBJ2-1	.	.	CASSPPEAQRSEQFF	TGTGCCAGCTCACCACCCGAGGCTCAGAGGAGTGAGCAGTTCTTC
TRBV6-2/TRBV6-3	TRBJ1-2	.	.	CASSYSMRVIGYGYTF	TGTGCCAGCAGTTACTCGATGCGGGTTATAGGATATGGCTACACCTTC
TRBV5-1	TRBJ2-7	.	TRBD2	CASSLTGGQVEQYF	TGCGCCAGCAGCTTGACGGGGGGTCAAGTCGAGCAGTACTTC
TRBV28	TRBJ1-3	.	TRBD1	CASSQPRGSSGNTIYF	TGTGCCAGCAGTCAGCCCAGGGGGTCGTCTGGAAACACCATATATTTT
TRBV30	TRBJ2-1	.	.	CAWSTLLGDYQFF	TGTGCCTGGAGTACCCTCTTAGGAGACTACCAGTTCTTC
TRBV2	TRBJ1-6	.	TRBD1	CASRADRDSPLHF	TGTGCCAGCAGAGCCGACAGGGATTCACCCCTCCACTTT
TRBV9	TRBJ2-7	.	.	CASSVGPEQYF	TGTGCCAGCAGCGTAGGGCCCGAGCAGTACTTC
TRBV30	TRBJ1-2	.	TRBD1	CAWIRDRVEGYTF	TGTGCCTGGATAAGGGACAGGGTAGAAGGCTACACCTTC
TRBV28	TRBJ1-1	few	.	CASSLNPRRIGVVAFF	TGTGCCAGCAGTTTAAATCCCCGAAGGATCGGAGTTGTGGCTTTCTTT
TRBV3-1/TRBV3-2	TRBJ2-1	.	.	CASSHVKEGEQFF	TGTGCCAGCAGCCACGTCAAAGAGGGTGAGCAGTTCTTC
TRBV4-2	TRBJ1-1	.	TRBD1	CASSQWTGPDTEAFF	TGTGCCAGCAGCCAATGGACAGGACCAGACACTGAAGCTTTCTTT
TRBV5-5	TRBJ2-7	.	TRBD2	CASSREAQAYYEQYF	TGTGCCAGCAGCCGGGAGGCACAGGCCTACTACGAGCAGTACTTC
TRBV28	TRBJ2-7	.	.	CASSFGSGGNSREQYF	TGTGCCAGCAGTTTTGGCTCGGGCGGGAACTCCCGCGAGCAGTACTTC
TRBV24-1	TRBJ1-2	once	.	CATSGWGVSPIDGYTF	TGTGCCACCAGTGGTTGGGGAGTTTCCCCTATTGATGGCTACACCTTC
TRBV6-5	TRBJ1-2	.	TRBD1	CASSFGQGGYTF	TGTGCCAGCAGCTTTGGACAGGGGGGCTACACCTTC
TRBV6-4	TRBJ2-3	once	.	CASSDSRGDTQYF	TGTGCCAGCAGTGACTCCCGAGGAGATACGCAGTATTTT
TRBV15	TRBJ1-6	few	.	CATSRGGTGWDSPLHF	TGTGCCACCAGCAGAGGAGGAACAGGGTGGGATTCACCCCTCCACTTT
TRBV7-6	TRBJ2-2	few	.	CASSLGLYTGELFF	TGTGCCAGCAGCTTAGGGCTTTACACCGGGGAGCTGTTTTTT
TRBV7-9	TRBJ1-5	.	TRBD1	CASSYGTGLFSNQPQHF	TGTGCCAGCAGCTACGGGACAGGTTTATTTAGCAATCAGCCCCAGCATTTT
TRBV11-2	TRBJ2-7	.	TRBD2	CASSSSGRAQEQYF	TGTGCCAGCAGCTCTAGCGGGAGGGCCCAGGAGCAGTACTTC
TRBV5-1	TRBJ1-6	.	TRBD1	CASSLRAGTGIAPLHF	TGCGCCAGCAGCTTAAGGGCTGGGACAGGAATTGCACCCCTCCACTTT
TRBV7-9	TRBJ2-2	once	TRBD2	CASSLFRGSGTGELFF	TGTGCCAGCAGCTTATTTCGCGGGAGTGGGACCGGGGAGCTGTTTTTT
TRBV3-1/TRBV3-2	TRBJ2-3	.	.	CASSQALRLADTQYF	TGTGCCAGCAGCCAAGCCCTACGACTAGCAGATACGCAGTATTTT
TRBV19	TRBJ2-3	.	.	CASKRKVTGPDTQYF	TGTGCCAGTAAAAGAAAAGTAACAGGCCCAGATACGCAGTATTTT
TRBV4-3	TRBJ1-2	.	.	CASSQDWGPRYGYTF	TGCGCCAGCAGCCAAGATTGGGGCCCCAGGTATGGCTACACCTTC
TRBV30	TRBJ1-5	.	.	CAWSNSYGNQPQHF	TGTGCCTGGAGTAACAGTTACGGCAATCAGCCCCAGCATTTT
TRBV7-9	TRBJ1-2	.	TRBD1	CASRTGGRGYGYTF	TGTGCCAGCAGGACAGGGGGCAGAGGCTATGGCTACACCTTC
TRBV30	TRBJ2-7	.	TRBD1	CAWSSGTGSYEQYF	TGTGCCTGGAGTTCCGGGACAGGATCCTACGAGCAGTACTTC
TRBV19	TRBJ2-1	.	TRBD2	CASKGGGGPSSYNEQFF	TGTGCCAGCAAGGGCGGGGGGGGCCCGAGCTCCTACAATGAGCAGTTCTTC
TRBV24-1	TRBJ1-2	.	.	CATSDSNSNYGYTF	TGTGCCACCAGTGATTCTAACAGCAACTATGGCTACACCTTC
TRBV5-8	TRBJ1-6	once	TRBD1	CASSFRTGTYNSPLHF	TGTGCCAGCAGCTTCAGGACAGGCACCTATAATTCACCCCTCCACTTT